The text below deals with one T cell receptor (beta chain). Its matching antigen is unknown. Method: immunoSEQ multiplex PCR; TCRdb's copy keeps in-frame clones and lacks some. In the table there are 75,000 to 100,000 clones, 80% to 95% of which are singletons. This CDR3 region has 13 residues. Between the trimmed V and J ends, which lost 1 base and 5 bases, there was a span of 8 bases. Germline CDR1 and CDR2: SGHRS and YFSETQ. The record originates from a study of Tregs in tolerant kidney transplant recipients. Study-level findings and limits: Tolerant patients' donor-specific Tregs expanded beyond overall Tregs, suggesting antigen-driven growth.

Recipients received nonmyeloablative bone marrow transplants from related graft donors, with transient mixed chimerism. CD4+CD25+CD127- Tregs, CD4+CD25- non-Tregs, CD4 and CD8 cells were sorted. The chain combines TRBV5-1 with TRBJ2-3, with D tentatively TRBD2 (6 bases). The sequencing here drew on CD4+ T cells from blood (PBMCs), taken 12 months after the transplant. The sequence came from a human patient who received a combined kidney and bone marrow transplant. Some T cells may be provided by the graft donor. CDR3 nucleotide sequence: TGCGCCAGCAGCTTGACTAGCTTAGATACGCAGTATTTT. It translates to CASSLTSLDTQYF. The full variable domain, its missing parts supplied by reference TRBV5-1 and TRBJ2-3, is KAGVTQTPRYLIKTRGQQVTLSCSPISGHRSVSWYQQTPGQGLQFLFEYFSETQRNKGNFPGRFSGRQFSNSRSEMNVSTLELGDSALYLCASSLTSLDTQYFGPGTRLTVL.